This note documents a single T cell receptor (beta chain) sequence. This sample is part of a study of control samples from healthy donors and cancer patients. V was cut by 4 bases and J by 0 bases, with 17 bases left in between. This CDR3 has 17 residues. Germline CDR1 is SGHRS and CDR2 is YFSETQ. Repertoires were generated with immunoSEQ multiplex PCR, while TCRdb's copy carries only in-frame clones and drops some. The sample lists roughly 200,000 clones; roughly nine tenths were seen once. This chain uses TRBV5-1 with TRBJ2-1, with D perhaps matching TRBD2 (6 bases). The TCR originated in a young man in good health. Specimen: blood. The CDR3 here is CASSGGGLGSSYNEQFF. CDR3 nucleotide sequence: TGCGCCAGCAGCGGGGGAGGTCTAGGTTCCTCCTACAATGAGCAGTTCTTC.